This TCR beta chain emerged from a study of Ad26.COV2.S vaccination and SARS-CoV-2 variants. Background on the study: Into the muscle, Ad26.COV2.S was dosed once or twice, 56 days apart.

From germline, CDR1 is KGHSH and CDR2 LQKENI. The V end lost 4 bases, the J end lost 1 base, and 11 bases lay between the germline ends. This CDR3 is built from 16 residues. Study-wide points: Post-vaccination spike-specific CD8+ and CD4+ T cell responses reportedly had substantial breadth. Compared with placebo recipients, vaccine recipients had higher spike-specific TCR breadth. From the TCR breadth and depth analyses, total T cell responses may have been underestimated.

Treatment specified: roughly 18 received Ad26.COV2.S at low or high dose, single or two shots; about 5 received placebo; per-sample allocation not given. At day 63 after the first vaccine or placebo injection, samples were drawn. Libraries were prepared by immunoSEQ multiplex PCR; TCRdb keeps only in-frame clonotypes and omits some of them. The data hold 400,000 to 450,000 clones, with less than 95% observed a single time. With regard to this clone: Antigen unknown. The same CDR3 also results from other DNA sequences found in this sample.

The chain has TRBV18 and TRBJ2-6; tentative D call: TRBD1 (6 bases). This receptor was taken from a person between 18 and 65 years old who received the Ad26.COV2.S COVID-19 vaccine or a placebo. Source: peripheral blood, taken in a trial of Ad26.COV2.S vaccine versus placebo. This CDR3 reads CASSRPTGSGANVLTF. The CDR3 DNA reads TGTGCCAGCTCACGACCCACAGGGTCTGGGGCCAACGTCCTGACTTTC.